A selection of T cell receptor beta chains follows, all from one sample in a study of breast tumors, draining lymph nodes, adjacent tissues. TCRdb processed the multiplex PCR reads anew with MiXCR; each CDR3 protein has one entry. The top ten clones hold roughly 2.6% of a sample with over 100,000 distinct CDR3 sequences, under 25% of them seen once. Source material: axillary lymph node tissue. These receptor sequences come from a female donor with breast cancer. Some clones in this sample may be carry-over from other donors' samples. CDR3s include the opening cysteine and the closing phenylalanine or tryptophan. D genes are given only for firm matches. Rows may omit the clone size; those that give it use once, few, many or a size class.

- | - | TRBJ2-1 | TRBV19 | CASSIQAGGGEQFF | TGTGCCAGTAGTATTCAGGCCGGCGGAGGTGAGCAGTTCTTC
many | - | TRBJ2-5 | TRBV7-8 | CASTLDGGVWETQYF | TGTGCCAGCACCCTGGACGGGGGAGTATGGGAGACCCAGTACTTC
- | - | TRBJ1-1 | TRBV5-1 | CASSLASGSTEAFF | TGCGCCAGCAGCTTGGCTTCAGGGTCCACTGAAGCTTTCTTT
many | TRBD1 | TRBJ2-5 | TRBV9 | CASSPRTGSMGETQYF | TGTGCCAGCAGCCCCCGGACAGGGTCCATGGGAGAGACCCAGTACTTC
- | - | TRBJ2-5 | TRBV27 | CASSLVKQAFGTQYF | TGTGCCAGCAGTTTGGTAAAACAGGCTTTCGGGACCCAGTACTTC
many | - | TRBJ2-1 | TRBV20-1 | CSAAQRGWQGNEQFF | TGCAGTGCTGCTCAGAGAGGATGGCAGGGGAATGAGCAGTTCTTC
many | TRBD2 | TRBJ2-3 | TRBV15 | CATSFGVSGRADTQYF | TGTGCCACCAGCTTCGGGGTTAGCGGGAGGGCAGATACGCAGTATTTT
many | TRBD1 | TRBJ1-6 | TRBV6-5 | CASSPGTGSSPLHF | TGTGCCAGCAGTCCCGGGACAGGGAGTTCACCCCTCCACTTT
many | - | TRBJ2-7 | TRBV5-1 | CASSQGQRNEQYF | TGCGCCAGCAGCCAAGGACAGAGGAACGAGCAGTACTTC
many | TRBD2 | TRBJ2-1 | TRBV20-1 | CSANSGRTSYNEQFF | TGCAGTGCAAATAGCGGGAGGACCTCTTACAATGAGCAGTTCTTC
many | - | TRBJ2-5 | TRBV6-4 | CASSVILGETQYF | TGTGCCAGCAGCGTTATACTAGGAGAGACCCAGTACTTC
few | TRBD1 | TRBJ1-2 | TRBV5-1 | CASSSGQLYGYTF | TGCGCCAGCAGCTCGGGACAGCTCTATGGCTACACCTTC
many | - | TRBJ2-2 | TRBV18 | CASSGGRPNTGELFF | TGTGCCAGCAGCGGTGGCAGGCCGAACACCGGGGAGCTGTTTTTT
many | TRBD1 | TRBJ2-3 | TRBV6-1 | CASRKTGLDTQYF | TGTGCCAGCAGAAAGACAGGGTTAGATACGCAGTATTTT
many | - | TRBJ1-3 | TRBV5-1 | CASSLAGTDGNTIYF | TGCGCCAGCAGCTTGGCCGGGACGGATGGAAACACCATATATTTT
many | TRBD1 | TRBJ2-7 | TRBV19 | CASKPETGAYEQYF | TGTGCCAGTAAACCTGAGACAGGGGCCTACGAGCAGTACTTC
- | - | TRBJ1-1 | TRBV10-3 | CAISEPQAGTTEAFF | TGTGCCATCAGTGAGCCTCAGGCGGGTACCACTGAAGCTTTCTTT
few | - | TRBJ2-6 | TRBV3-1 | CASSPRTSGANVLTF | TGTGCCAGCAGCCCCCGGACCTCTGGGGCCAACGTCCTGACTTTC
- | - | TRBJ2-3 | TRBV7-8 | CASSLFVGLGATDTQYF | TGTGCCAGCAGCTTATTTGTAGGGCTGGGGGCCACAGATACGCAGTATTTT
- | TRBD2 | TRBJ2-7 | TRBV27 | CASSPSPTSGGYEQYF | TGTGCCAGCAGTCCTTCTCCGACTAGCGGGGGGTACGAGCAGTACTTC
many | - | TRBJ1-2 | TRBV3-1 | CASRGGPTNYGYTF | TGTGCCAGCAGGGGGGGACCGACCAACTATGGCTACACCTTC
many | - | TRBJ2-2 | TRBV2 | CASISGQAATNTGELFF | TGTGCCAGCATAAGTGGTCAGGCAGCCACGAACACCGGGGAGCTGTTTTTT
many | TRBD1 | TRBJ1-2 | TRBV5-4 | CASSDTGGLGGYTF | TGTGCCAGCAGCGACACAGGGGGGCTGGGGGGCTACACCTTC
many | TRBD1 | TRBJ1-6 | TRBV20-1 | CSARDQGGPWNSPLHF | TGCAGTGCTAGAGATCAGGGGGGGCCGTGGAATTCACCCCTCCACTTT
many | TRBD1 | TRBJ2-5 | TRBV30 | CASTGGARETQYF | TGTGCCTCAACAGGGGGCGCAAGGGAGACCCAGTACTTC
few | TRBD1 | TRBJ1-2 | TRBV28 | CASSLSGTGGLGYGYTF | TGTGCCAGCAGTTTATCGGGGACAGGGGGCTTGGGCTATGGCTACACCTTC
many | - | TRBJ2-3 | TRBV25-1 | CASSERGGDTQYF | TGTGCCAGCAGTGAACGTGGGGGAGATACGCAGTATTTT
many | TRBD1 | TRBJ2-1 | TRBV5-1 | CASRSGTASYNEQFF | TGCGCCAGCAGATCCGGGACAGCCAGCTACAATGAGCAGTTCTTC
many | TRBD2 | TRBJ2-1 | TRBV20-1 | CSASGGLAFSYNEQFF | TGCAGTGCCAGCGGGGGACTAGCGTTCTCCTACAATGAGCAGTTCTTC
many | - | TRBJ2-7 | TRBV2 | CASSDGDTRYEQYF | TGTGCCAGCAGTGATGGGGACACCAGATACGAGCAGTACTTC
few | TRBD2 | TRBJ2-5 | TRBV27 | CASSPWAGGETQYF | TGTGCCAGCAGTCCTTGGGCGGGGGGTGAGACCCAGTACTTC
many | TRBD2 | TRBJ2-1 | TRBV7-8 | CASSREAGVVNEQFF | TGTGCCAGCAGCCGAGAAGCGGGAGTAGTTAATGAGCAGTTCTTC
- | - | TRBJ2-5 | TRBV28 | CASRTSRQGAYQETQYF | TGTGCCAGCAGAACTTCTCGGCAGGGAGCGTACCAAGAGACCCAGTACTTC
many | TRBD1 | TRBJ2-2 | TRBV29-1 | CSVGTAGGNTGELFF | TGCAGCGTTGGTACGGCAGGGGGCAACACCGGGGAGCTGTTTTTT
- | - | TRBJ2-3 | TRBV19 | CASGRGPTDTQYF | TGTGCCAGTGGTAGGGGACCCACAGATACGCAGTATTTT
many | - | TRBJ2-2 | TRBV18 | CASSPVAAVNTGELFF | TGTGCCAGCTCACCAGTGGCAGCAGTGAACACCGGGGAGCTGTTTTTT
many | - | TRBJ1-6 | TRBV30 | CAWRDPNSPLHF | TGTGCCTGGAGAGATCCTAATTCACCCCTCCACTTT
few | TRBD1 | TRBJ2-5 | TRBV19 | CASSIDLLGTGGAKTQYF | TGTGCCAGTAGTATAGATCTATTGGGGACAGGGGGGGCGAAGACCCAGTACTTC
many | TRBD2 | TRBJ2-1 | TRBV10-3 | CAIGTSGSSYNEQFF | TGTGCCATAGGGACTAGCGGGAGCTCCTACAATGAGCAGTTCTTC
- | - | TRBJ2-5 | TRBV4-1 | CASGQDLSPWETQYF | TGCGCCAGCGGCCAAGATCTGTCCCCATGGGAGACCCAGTACTTC
many | - | TRBJ2-1 | TRBV4-2 | CASREQAGLNEQFF | TGTGCCAGCAGAGAACAGGCAGGGCTGAATGAGCAGTTCTTC
many | - | TRBJ2-7 | TRBV6-6 | CASSYYLGYEQYF | TGTGCCAGCAGTTACTACTTAGGCTACGAGCAGTACTTC
many | - | TRBJ2-7 | TRBV20-1 | CSARDKVGHYEQYF | TGCAGTGCTAGAGATAAGGTCGGGCACTACGAGCAGTACTTC
- | - | TRBJ2-5 | TRBV7-3 | CASSRGKTQHF | TGTGCCAGCAGCCGCGGGAAGACCCAGCACTTC
- | TRBD1 | TRBJ2-2 | TRBV6-5 | CASSYHITGAGELFF | TGTGCCAGCAGTTACCATATAACAGGGGCCGGGGAGCTGTTTTTT
many | - | TRBJ1-2 | TRBV6-5 | CASSYSREGYGYTF | TGTGCCAGCAGTTACTCGAGAGAAGGCTATGGCTACACCTTC
many | - | TRBJ2-5 | TRBV19 | CASSFRGSQETQYF | TGTGCCAGTAGTTTCCGCGGCAGTCAAGAGACCCAGTACTTC
many | - | TRBJ2-7 | TRBV6-1 | CASTTGNSYEQYF | TGTGCCAGCACCACCGGTAACTCCTACGAGCAGTACTTC
many | TRBD1 | TRBJ2-3 | TRBV9 | CASSPGQGSTDTQYF | TGTGCCAGCAGCCCTGGACAGGGTAGCACAGATACGCAGTATTTT
many | - | TRBJ2-1 | TRBV27 | CASSLRGLEVYNEQFF | TGTGCCAGCAGTTTAAGGGGACTTGAAGTATACAATGAGCAGTTCTTC
many | - | TRBJ1-6 | TRBV11-3 | CASSLTVYNSPLHF | TGTGCCAGCAGCTTAACGGTTTATAATTCACCCCTCCACTTT
- | TRBD2 | TRBJ2-1 | TRBV11-2 | CASSPARGTRNYNEQFF | TGTGCCAGCAGCCCGGCTAGAGGGACTAGAAATTACAATGAGCAGTTCTTC
many | TRBD2 | TRBJ2-1 | TRBV7-9 | CASSLSPGLGSYNEQFF | TGTGCCAGCAGCTTATCTCCGGGACTAGGGTCCTACAATGAGCAGTTCTTC
many | - | TRBJ2-3 | TRBV20-1 | CSARWEGTDTQYF | TGCAGTGCTAGGTGGGAGGGCACAGATACGCAGTATTTT
many | - | TRBJ2-3 | TRBV2 | CASSASCIPRGIRRGAQDTQYF | TGTGCCAGCAGTGCTTCTTGCATACCTCGAGGGATCCGGAGAGGGGCACAGGATACGCAGTATTTT
many | - | TRBJ2-5 | TRBV11-3 | CASSAIDGETQYF | TGTGCCAGCAGCGCTATAGATGGGGAGACCCAGTACTTC
- | - | TRBJ2-7 | TRBV20-1 | CSASRGRGAYEQYF | TGCAGTGCTAGTAGGGGCAGGGGTGCCTACGAGCAGTACTTC
many | TRBD2 | TRBJ2-1 | TRBV10-2 | CAIKRSGRVDEQFF | TGCGCCATAAAACGGTCCGGGAGGGTCGATGAGCAGTTCTTC
medium-sized | TRBD1 | TRBJ1-2 | TRBV7-8 | CASSSRTGGYGYTF | TGTGCCAGCAGCTCCCGGACAGGGGGTTATGGCTACACCTTC
many | TRBD2 | TRBJ2-1 | TRBV20-1 | CSASLLAGGPGFNEQFF | TGCAGTGCTAGCCTTCTAGCGGGAGGGCCCGGGTTCAATGAGCAGTTCTTC